Following are 30 T cell receptor beta chains from one sample sequenced in a study of T cells after yellow fever vaccination. TCRdb re-analysed the 5' RACE reads in MiXCR, keeping a single row per CDR3 protein. Here the sample spans roughly 500,000 distinct CDR3 sequences, about 19% being singletons. Sample: PBMCs, taken 15 days after the yellow fever booster vaccination. These receptors originate from a man between 25 and 39 years old who received the YFV17D yellow fever vaccine.

This clonotype was detected only a few times. The chain joins TRBV6-4 to TRBJ2-3; D unclear. Trimming pared 3 bases from V and 5 bases from J, leaving 6 bases between. The CDR3 loop spans 12 amino acids. Germline CDR1 and CDR2: MRHNA and SNTAGT. CDR3: CASSEAGDTQYF. CDR3 sequence (DNA): TGTGCCAGCAGTGAGGCTGGAGATACGCAGTATTTT.

This clonotype has just a few counts. The J gene is TRBJ2-7, the V gene TRBV7-3, with D hard to call. This CDR3 region has 13 residues. Per germline, CDR1 SGHTA and CDR2 FQGTGA. Trimming removed 5 bases from V and 7 bases from J, with 15 bases in between. CDR3 sequence (DNA): TGTGCCAGCAGCCCCCGGCCTTCTAGTGAGCAGTACTTC. Encoded protein: CASSPRPSSEQYF. The full variable domain, with the rest looked up from reference TRBV7-3 and TRBJ2-7, is GAGVSQTPSNKVTEKGKYVELRCDPISGHTALYWYRQSLGQGPEFLIYFQGTGAADDSGLPNDRFFAVRPEGSVSTLKIQRTERGDSAVYLCASSPRPSSEQYFGPGTRLTVT.

The chain uses TRBV20-1 and TRBJ2-7; D call uncertain. V lost 0 bases, J lost 6 bases, and 9 bases lay in between. The V gene's germline CDR1 is DFQATT and CDR2 SNEGSKA (reference sequence). The CDR3 has 12 residues. CDR3 loop: CSAREFIGEQYF. Written as DNA, the CDR3 is TGCAGTGCTAGAGAGTTTATAGGCGAGCAGTACTTC.

The chain employs TRBV5-1 and TRBJ2-7, with TRBD2 matching 13 bases. V shed 4 bases, J shed 12 bases, and the junction held 10 bases outside the gene matches. This CDR3 spans 14 amino acids. The germline gives CDR1 SGHRS, CDR2 YFSETQ. For the CDR3, the DNA is TGCGCCAGCAGCGTGGACGGACTAGCGGGAGAGGTGTACTTC. It encodes CASSVDGLAGEVYF.

V and J are TRBV2 and TRBJ2-4, with TRBD1 matching over 7 bases. The J segment lost 2 bases and the V segment lost 8 bases, leaving 12 bases of the junction unmatched. This CDR3 has 16 residues. From germline, CDR1 is SNHLY and CDR2 FYNNEI. The CDR3 spells CASQPVTGATKNIQYF. The CDR3, as DNA: TGTGCCAGCCAACCGGTAACAGGGGCGACCAAAAACATTCAGTACTTC.

This clonotype has only a few counts. The chain carries TRBV20-1 and TRBJ1-5; D perhaps matches TRBD1 (6 bases). The CDR3 length is 12 residues. CDR1 is DFQATT and CDR2 is SNEGSKA in the germline V gene (reference sequence). Deletions cut 4 bases from V and 5 bases from J, with 9 bases between. The DNA of the CDR3 is TGCAGTGCTAAAAGACAGGATCAGCCCCAGCATTTT. Translated, it gives CSAKRQDQPQHF.

This clonotype showed up just a few times. The chain employs TRBV10-3 and TRBJ1-2; 8 positions match TRBD1. The trim removed 3 bases at V and 4 bases at J, leaving 10 bases unmatched. The germline gives CDR1 ENHRY, CDR2 SYGVKD. CDR3 length: 16 amino acids. The DNA of the CDR3 is TGTGCCATCAGTGAATCGGGACAGGCGCGAATCTATGGCTACACCTTC. It translates to CAISESGQARIYGYTF.

V gene TRBV6-5 combines with J gene TRBJ2-7; 14 nucleotides line up with TRBD2. Germline trimming cut 4 bases from V and 10 bases from J; bases unmatched to any gene: 6. The CDR3 is 14 residues long. From germline, CDR1 is MNHEY and CDR2 SVGAGI. For the CDR3, the DNA is TGTGCCAGCAGTTCCCTGGGACTAGCGGGAGCTCAGTACTTC. Protein sequence: CASSSLGLAGAQYF.

V usage is TRBV15 and J usage is TRBJ2-1; D ambiguous. This CDR3 is 18 amino acids long. Germline loops: CDR1 LNHNV, CDR2 YYDKDF (reference sequence). Trimming removed 0 bases from V and 1 base from J, with 16 bases in between. CDR3 loop: CATSREDPTPQSYNEQFF. CDR3 coding DNA: TGTGCCACCAGCAGAGAGGACCCCACTCCCCAGTCCTACAATGAGCAGTTCTTC.

The chain recombines TRBV7-2 with TRBJ1-2, with a weak D call TRBD1 (6 bases). The V and J ends lost 5 bases and 8 bases respectively, with 15 bases between them. From germline, CDR1 is SGHTA and CDR2 FQGNSA. This CDR3 is built from 13 residues. CDR3 nucleotides: TGTGCCAGCAGCCTACCGGGAGACAGGGGCTACACCTTC. It codes for CASSLPGDRGYTF.

About this clonotype: A junction end diverges from the germline sequence, so it may reflect a read error. The chain has TRBV5-1 and TRBJ2-1; no definite D call. Germline V gene sequence: CDR1 SGHRS, CDR2 YFSETQ. The CDR3 contains 13 residues. The CDR3 DNA reads as TGCGCCAGCAGCGGCAGTTCCTTCAATGAGCAGTTCTTC. Translating gives CASSGSSFNEQFF.

The chain uses TRBV5-1 and TRBJ2-3; possible D gene TRBD2, 7 bases. The CDR3 covers 14 residues. Trimming shortened V by 0 bases and J by 6 bases, and 11 bases separated the two germline ends. Looked up from germline, CDR1 is SGHRS and CDR2 is YFSETQ. The CDR3 DNA sequence: TGCGCCAGCAGCTTGGCGGCGGGGGCCGATACGCAGTATTTT. Its translation is CASSLAAGADTQYF.

The chain employs TRBV6-1 and TRBJ2-5; tentatively, D is TRBD2 (7 bases). Trimming stripped 6 bases from V and 2 bases from J, with 25 bases between. CDR1 and CDR2 (germline): MNHNS, SASEGT. The CDR3 spans 18 residues. CDR3 in amino acids: CASRPPGASGILQETQYF. In DNA form, the CDR3 reads TGTGCCAGCAGACCCCCGGGGGCTAGCGGCATTCTACAAGAGACCCAGTACTTC.

This chain uses TRBV12-3 or TRBV12-4 with TRBJ2-7; 7 nucleotides align to TRBD1. The CDR3 has 13 amino acids. V shed 8 bases, J shed 2 bases, and the junction held 6 bases outside the gene matches. CDR3 in DNA: TGTGCCAGCGTCGCACAGGGGCCCTACGAGCAGTACTTC. As protein: CASVAQGPYEQYF.

V is TRBV6-2 or TRBV6-3 and J is TRBJ2-1, with TRBD1 identical over 8 bases. The CDR3 is 12 amino acids. Trimming at V came to 7 bases and at J to 8 bases, leaving 4 bases not matched to a gene. Germline CDR1 reads MNHEY; CDR2 reads SVGEGT. The CDR3 here is CASKAGGHEQFF. In nucleotides, the CDR3 is TGTGCCAGCAAGGCAGGGGGCCATGAGCAGTTCTTC.

This clonotype turned up a few times. The chain links TRBV5-1 to TRBJ1-6, with 7 bases identical to TRBD1. There are 15 residues in the CDR3. Germline loops: CDR1 SGHRS, CDR2 YFSETQ. After removal of 1 base from V and 9 bases from J, the junction contained 7 bases not matched to a gene. CDR3 DNA: TGCGCCAGCAGCTTGACCGACAGGGACGGTTCACCCCTCCACTTT. Protein product: CASSLTDRDGSPLHF.

V gene TRBV7-3 combines with J gene TRBJ2-5, with D perhaps TRBD1 or TRBD2 (5 bases each). Germline V gene lookup returns CDR1 SGHTA and CDR2 FQGTGA. V dropped 6 bases and J dropped 5 bases, with 16 bases sitting between them. CDR3 length: 14 amino acids. The CDR3 sequence: CASRPDSEGETQYF. DNA of the CDR3: TGTGCCAGCAGACCGGACTCCGAGGGGGAGACCCAGTACTTC.

CDR3 amino acids: CASSNGPGAQQTQYF. As DNA, the CDR3 is TGTGCCAGCAGTAATGGGCCGGGGGCACAACAGACCCAGTACTTC. The rearrangement links TRBV6-1 to TRBJ2-5; D tentatively fits TRBD1 or TRBD2 (6 bases each). The V and J ends lost 5 bases and 6 bases respectively, with 19 bases between them. The CDR3 consists of 15 residues. The V gene's germline CDR1 is MNHNS and CDR2 SASEGT.

This clonotype was counted a few times. The chain links TRBV24-1 to TRBJ2-1; the match to TRBD2 covers 16 bases. Per the germline V gene, CDR1 is KGHDR and CDR2 is SFDVKD. V dropped 8 bases and J dropped 6; count of bases not matched to a gene: 9. CDR3 length: 17 residues. Here the CDR3 reads CATIPGTSGRGGNEQFF. The CDR3 nucleotides read TGTGCCACCATTCCCGGGACTAGCGGGAGGGGGGGCAATGAGCAGTTCTTC.

The V gene is TRBV19, the J gene TRBJ1-2; D is possibly TRBD1 (5 bases). Germline loops: CDR1 LNHDA, CDR2 SQIVND (reference sequence). The CDR3 loop spans 13 amino acids. Trimming cost V 10 bases and J 2 bases, with 14 bases left between them. The chain's CDR3 is CATRDRENYGYTF. CDR3 sequence (DNA): TGTGCCACCCGGGACCGAGAGAACTATGGCTACACCTTC.

The chain has TRBV6-1 and TRBJ2-1, with 11 nucleotides matching TRBD2. CDR3 length equals 14 residues. Per germline, CDR1 MNHNS and CDR2 SASEGT. The V gene end was trimmed by 4 bases and the J gene end by 8 bases; junction bases not matched to a gene: 4. CDR3 nucleotides: TGTGCCAGCAGTGTTAGCGGGAGGGAGGATGAGCAGTTCTTC. Protein: CASSVSGREDEQFF.

The J gene is TRBJ2-3, the V gene TRBV4-1, with D possibly being TRBD2 (5 bases). Trimming took 1 base from V and 2 from J, leaving 13 bases between them. The CDR3 spans 16 residues. Germline V CDR1 and CDR2: MGHRA, YSYEKL. The CDR3 sequence is CASSQATGTSTDTQYF. CDR3 DNA: TGCGCCAGCAGCCAAGCCACGGGAACCTCCACAGATACGCAGTATTTT.

A few counts support this clonotype. The chain couples TRBV12-3 or TRBV12-4 to TRBJ2-1; a possible D gene is TRBD1 (6 bases). Trimming cost V 8 bases and J 0 bases, with 8 bases left between them. The length of the CDR3 is 13 residues. The CDR3 region is CASGTSSYNEQFF. CDR3 coding DNA: TGTGCCAGCGGGACAAGCTCCTACAATGAGCAGTTCTTC.

This chain links TRBV12-3 or TRBV12-4 with TRBJ1-1; D is perhaps TRBD1 (5 bases). This CDR3 has 13 amino acids. Trimming stripped 7 bases from V and 1 base from J, with 10 bases between. CDR3 amino acids: CASNIGANTEAFF. DNA for the CDR3: TGTGCCAGCAATATTGGGGCGAACACTGAAGCTTTCTTT.

This clonotype was recorded a few times. The chain links TRBV24-1 to TRBJ2-2; perhaps TRBD1 as D (5 bases). The length of the CDR3 is 15 residues. Trimming removed 3 bases at V and 4 bases at J, with 11 bases between. Germline-derived CDR1 and CDR2 are KGHDR and SFDVKD. The CDR3 loop reads CATSDPGRGTGELFF. DNA for the CDR3: TGTGCCACCAGTGATCCCGGAAGGGGCACCGGGGAGCTGTTTTTT.

The chain uses TRBV6-5 and TRBJ2-1; 12 bases are a match to TRBD2. Unmatched junction bases numbered 6, after V lost 1 base and J lost 5 bases. In germline, CDR1 is MNHEY, CDR2 SVGAGI. This CDR3 spans 17 amino acids. CDR3 residues: CASSYFRTSGNHNEQFF. The CDR3 DNA follows: TGTGCCAGCAGTTACTTTAGGACTAGCGGGAACCACAATGAGCAGTTCTTC.

This clonotype was seen more than once but under ten times. The chain has TRBV12-3 or TRBV12-4 and TRBJ2-2; D call uncertain. The CDR3 is 15 residues long. V was pared by 5 bases and J by 0 bases, with 10 bases between. The CDR3 nucleotides read TGTGCCAGCAGTCCGACCACGGCGAACACCGGGGAGCTGTTTTTT. This codes for CASSPTTANTGELFF.

The chain recombines TRBV7-2 with TRBJ2-1, with 7 nucleotides matching TRBD1. Trimming cost V 4 bases and J 5 bases; bases outside gene matches: 5. The germline V gene has CDR1 SGHTA and CDR2 FQGNSA. The CDR3 is 14 amino acids. The CDR3 protein is CASSSDRWNNEQFF. DNA of the CDR3: TGTGCCAGCAGCTCGGACAGGTGGAACAATGAGCAGTTCTTC.

The chain carries TRBV18 and TRBJ2-7, with D possibly matching TRBD1 (5 bases). The CDR3 runs 15 residues. Germline-derived CDR1 and CDR2 are KGHSH and LQKENI. Between the trimmed V and J ends, which lost 2 bases and 0 bases, there was a span of 11 bases. CDR3 loop: CASSPIGQSSYEQYF. The CDR3 DNA reads as TGTGCCAGCTCACCAATCGGACAAAGCTCCTACGAGCAGTACTTC.

The rearrangement uses TRBV9 and TRBJ1-2, with D unresolved. V lost 5 bases to trimming and J lost 8 bases, with 10 bases between them. The CDR3 is made up of 11 amino acids. The germline V gene has CDR1 SGDLS and CDR2 YYNGEE. In DNA, the CDR3 is TGTGCCAGCAGGACTTCGGACGGCTACACCTTC. This encodes CASRTSDGYTF.